Listed here are 3 T cell receptor beta chains from one sample, sequenced in a study of regulatory T cells in long-lasting Graves disease (dated by TCRdb to about 2021). Library creation used multiplex PCR. TCRdb lists the instrument as Illumina HiSeq 4000. iRepertoire HTBI primers and Arm-PCR amplification of CDR3 regions were used to construct TCR beta libraries. TCRdb trimmed the raw reads at Q25, called clones with MiXCR and kept productive beta chains. Every CDR3 protein is listed once, alongside the most common genes and DNA of its rows. The sample yields about 660,000 distinct CDR3 sequences; 25% to 35% were counted once. The ten largest clones capture 42% of the sample. Interpreted using the paper, the time point label stands for: persistent/refractory GD, antithyroid drugs over 5 years with positive TRAb. For both TCR sequencing and RNA sequencing, RNA was extracted from PBMCs in TRIzol. Sequencing was performed on peripheral blood mononuclear cells (PBMCs), taken when the disease was refractory, from a patient treated with antithyroid drugs. The receptors originated from a female donor with Graves disease.

The chain recombines TRBV7-9 with TRBJ1-1, with 7 positions matching TRBD1. V lost 4 bases and J lost 5; bases outside the gene matches: 7. The CDR3 extends over 14 amino acids. CDR1 and CDR2 from the germline V gene are SEHNR and FQNEAQ (reference sequence). The CDR3 sequence: CASSSRTGVTEAFF. The CDR3 nucleotides read TGTGCCAGCAGCTCCCGTACAGGGGTAACTGAAGCTTTCTTT.

The V gene is TRBV6-1, the J gene TRBJ2-4; the D gene could be TRBD1 or TRBD2 (5 bases each). This CDR3 has 14 residues. CDR1 and CDR2 from the germline V gene are MNHNS and SASEGT. V was trimmed by 7 bases and J by 2 bases, leaving 12 bases between them. The CDR3 here is CASTALGPKNIQYF. In nucleotides, the CDR3 is TGTGCCAGCACTGCCTTGGGACCCAAAAACATTCAGTACTTC.

This clonotype was seen a handful of times. V and J are TRBV5-6 and TRBJ2-2; D is uncertain. Trimming took 3 bases from V and 6 from J, leaving 15 bases between them. Germline V gene data show CDR1 as SGHDT and CDR2 as YYEEEE. The CDR3 is 15 residues long. CDR3 residues: CASSSSIRVAGELFF. In nucleotides, the CDR3 is TGTGCCAGCAGCTCTTCGATAAGGGTAGCCGGGGAGCTGTTTTTT.